This T cell receptor beta chain was sequenced for a study of neurological immune-mediated disorders. Synthesis of cDNA used 5'RACE (with 10-nucleotide random UMIs). TCRdb re-analysed the 5' RACE reads in MiXCR, keeping a single row per CDR3 protein. The sample carries about 81,000 distinct CDR3 sequences, approximately 4.6% recorded once. This clonotype was seen at least ten times. Documented time point: longitudinal time-point 3. The clonotype originates from a woman in her sixties with multiple sclerosis. Sequencing was done on a sample of PBMCs.

The CDR3 region has the DNA TGTGCCAGCAGTTTATTACCCGACACCGGGGAGCTGTTTTTT. Protein product: CASSLLPDTGELFF. The chain is built from TRBV27 and TRBJ2-2; D not certain. Germline CDR1 and CDR2: MNHEY and SMNVEV (reference sequence). V dropped 1 base and J dropped 3 bases, with 6 bases sitting between them. CDR3 length: 14 amino acids.